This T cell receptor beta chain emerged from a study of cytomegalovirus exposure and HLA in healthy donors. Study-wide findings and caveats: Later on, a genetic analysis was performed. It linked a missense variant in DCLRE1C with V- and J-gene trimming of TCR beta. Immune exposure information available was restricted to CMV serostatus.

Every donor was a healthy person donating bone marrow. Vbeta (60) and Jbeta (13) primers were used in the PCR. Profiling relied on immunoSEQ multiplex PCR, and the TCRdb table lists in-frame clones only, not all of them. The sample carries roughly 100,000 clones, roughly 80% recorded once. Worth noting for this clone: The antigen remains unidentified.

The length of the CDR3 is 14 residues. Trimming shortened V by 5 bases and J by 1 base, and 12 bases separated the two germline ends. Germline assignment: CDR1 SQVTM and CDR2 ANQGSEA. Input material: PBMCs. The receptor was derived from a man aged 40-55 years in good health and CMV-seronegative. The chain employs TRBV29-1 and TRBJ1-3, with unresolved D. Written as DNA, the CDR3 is TGCAGCGTTCATGAGCGAGGATCTGGAAACACCATATATTTT. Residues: CSVHERGSGNTIYF.